The sample holds a few counts of the clone carrying this TCR beta chain. What it binds is not known. V was cut by 2 bases and J by 6 bases, with 14 bases left in between. Germline V gene data show CDR1 as KGHSH and CDR2 as LQKENI. The CDR3 consists of 15 residues. This sample stems from a study of regulatory T cells in long-lasting Graves disease. CDR3-region Arm-PCR and iRepertoire HTBI primers produced the TCR beta libraries. Using its own MiXCR run on the multiplex PCR reads, TCRdb lists one record per CDR3 protein. Altogether around 480,000 distinct CDR3 sequences are present, about 16% being singletons, with the ten largest covering roughly 25%. Time point meaning: newly diagnosed GD, antithyroid drugs for less than 3 months. Extracted PBMC RNA gave rise to the TCR library. Study-wide points: Patients with persistent disease showed a bias toward TRBV28, TRBJ1-2 and TRBJ2-5.

These data were likewise used in another study, on T cells in Graves' hyperthyroidism and ophthalmopathy.

The source was peripheral blood mononuclear cells (PBMCs), collected at new diagnosis, from a patient treated with antithyroid drugs. This receptor was identified in a woman aged 40 to 65 with Graves disease. This chain connects TRBV18 to TRBJ2-1, with TRBD2 as a possible D gene (6 bases). The CDR3 loop reads CASSPSGTFSNEQFF. CDR3 bases: TGTGCCAGCTCACCATCCGGGACTTTTTCCAATGAGCAGTTCTTC.